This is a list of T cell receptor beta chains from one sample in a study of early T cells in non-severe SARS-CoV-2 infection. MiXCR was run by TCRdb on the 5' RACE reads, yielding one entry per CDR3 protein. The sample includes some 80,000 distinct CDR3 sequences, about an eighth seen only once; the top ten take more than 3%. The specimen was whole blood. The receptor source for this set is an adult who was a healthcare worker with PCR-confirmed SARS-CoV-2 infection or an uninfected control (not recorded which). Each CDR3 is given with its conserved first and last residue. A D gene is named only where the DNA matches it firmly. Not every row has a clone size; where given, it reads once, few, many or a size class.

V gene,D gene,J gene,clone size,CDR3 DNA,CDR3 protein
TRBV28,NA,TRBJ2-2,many,TGTGCCAGCAACCTGGTGAACACCGGGGAGCTGTTTTTT,CASNLVNTGELFF
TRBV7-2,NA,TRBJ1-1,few,TGTGCCAGCAGGTTGGGGGGGCAAACTGAAGCTTTCTTT,CASRLGGQTEAFF
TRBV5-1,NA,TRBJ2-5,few,TGCGCCAGCAGCTTCCTTAGCAGCAAAGAGACCCAGTACTTC,CASSFLSSKETQYF
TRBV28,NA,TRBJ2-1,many,TGTGCCAGCAGTTTCTCCCCCTACTCCTACAATGAGCAGTTCTTC,CASSFSPYSYNEQFF
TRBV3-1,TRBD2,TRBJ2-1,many,TGTGCCAGCAGCTTCGGGACTAGCGGAGAGGGTGAACAGTTCTTC,CASSFGTSGEGEQFF
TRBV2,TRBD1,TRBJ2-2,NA,TGTCTGACAGGGGGTAACACCGGGGAGCTGTTTTTT,CLTGGNTGELFF
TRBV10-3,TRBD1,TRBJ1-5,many,TGTGCCATCCAGGGGGTCCCGAGCAATCAGCCCCAGCATTTT,CAIQGVPSNQPQHF
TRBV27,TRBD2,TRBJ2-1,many,TGTGCCAGCAGTTTTTATCCGGGAGGGCCCTCAGGCCGTAATGAGCAGTTCTTC,CASSFYPGGPSGRNEQFF
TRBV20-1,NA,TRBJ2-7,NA,TGCAGTGCAGGGGACTCCGCCTCAGACGAGCAGTACTTC,CSAGDSASDEQYF
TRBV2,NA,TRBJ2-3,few,TGTGCCAGCACCTACTCAGATACGCAGTATTTT,CASTYSDTQYF
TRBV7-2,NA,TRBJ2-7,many,TGTGCCAGCAGCCCCCTGAGGGACCTCGAGCAGTACTTC,CASSPLRDLEQYF
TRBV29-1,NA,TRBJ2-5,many,TGCAGCGTTGAAGGGGACCAAGAGACCCAGTACTTC,CSVEGDQETQYF
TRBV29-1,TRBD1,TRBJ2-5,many,TGCAGCGCACAGACAGGGGGACCGGAGACCCAGTACTTC,CSAQTGGPETQYF
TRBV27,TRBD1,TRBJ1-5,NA,TGTGCCAGCAGAACCGGGACAGGGAACGACCAGCCCCAGCATTTT,CASRTGTGNDQPQHF
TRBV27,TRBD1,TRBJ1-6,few,TGTGCCAGCAGTTTGGACAGGGGATATTCACCCCTCCACTTT,CASSLDRGYSPLHF
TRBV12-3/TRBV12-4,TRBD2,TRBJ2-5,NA,TGTGCCAGCAGGTCCGGGGGGGGACTACGTCAAGAGACCCAGTACTTC,CASRSGGGLRQETQYF
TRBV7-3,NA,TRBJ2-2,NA,TGTGCCAGCAGCCCCTACGGACCAAACACCGGGGAGCTGTTTTTT,CASSPYGPNTGELFF
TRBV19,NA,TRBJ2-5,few,TGTGCCAGTAGTTCGGACGGACAAGAGACCCAGTACTTC,CASSSDGQETQYF
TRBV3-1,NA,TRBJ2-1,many,TGTGCCAGCAGCCACGTCTCGGTTCCCGCTAAATCCTACAATGAGCAGTTCTTC,CASSHVSVPAKSYNEQFF
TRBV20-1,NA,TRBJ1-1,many,TGCAGTGCTAGCCGATCGCTGGGGGTGGAAGCTTTCTTT,CSASRSLGVEAFF
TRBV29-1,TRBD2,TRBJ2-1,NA,TGCAGCGTTGCTGCGGGAGTGTACAATGAGCAGTTCTTC,CSVAAGVYNEQFF